This T cell receptor (beta chain) was documented in a study of blood T cell repertoires in COVID-19. The germline V gene encodes CDR1 KGHSH and CDR2 LQKENI. V dropped 6 bases and J dropped 2; count of bases not matched to a gene: 3. This CDR3 has 13 residues. Assay used: immunoSEQ multiplex PCR; TCRdb lists only in-frame clones, some missing. The sample contains around 190,000 clones, over 75% of which appear only once. The origin of this receptor is a man in his forties or fifties with COVID-19, enrolled during active disease. This rearrangement joins TRBV18 to TRBJ2-5; 7 bases are shared with TRBD2. The sample taken for sequencing was peripheral blood. The CDR3 nucleotides read TGTGCCAGCTCCAGCGGGGAACAAGAGACCCAGTACTTC. This gives the protein CASSSGEQETQYF.